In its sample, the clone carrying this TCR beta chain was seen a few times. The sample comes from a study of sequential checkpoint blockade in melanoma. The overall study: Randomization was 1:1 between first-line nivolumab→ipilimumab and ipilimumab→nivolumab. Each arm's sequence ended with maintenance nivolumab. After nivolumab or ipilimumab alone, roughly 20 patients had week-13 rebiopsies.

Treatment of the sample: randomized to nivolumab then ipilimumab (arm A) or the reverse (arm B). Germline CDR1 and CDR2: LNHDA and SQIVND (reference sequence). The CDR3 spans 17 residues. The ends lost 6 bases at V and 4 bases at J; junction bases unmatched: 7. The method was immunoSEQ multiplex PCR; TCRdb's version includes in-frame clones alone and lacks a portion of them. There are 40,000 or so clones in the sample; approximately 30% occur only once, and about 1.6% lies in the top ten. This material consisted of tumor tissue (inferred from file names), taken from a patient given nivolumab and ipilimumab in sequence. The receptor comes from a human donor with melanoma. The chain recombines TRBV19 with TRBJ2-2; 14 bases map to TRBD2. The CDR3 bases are TGTGCCAGTAGGGGGACTAGCGGGAGATTAGTCACCGGGGAGCTGTTTTTT. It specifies CASRGTSGRLVTGELFF.